This TCR beta chain derives from a study of tumor and adjacent non-tumor tissue in lung cancer. The library came from three nested PCR rounds adapted from ARM-PCR protocols. TCRdb analysed the multiplex PCR reads with MiXCR anew, one entry per CDR3 protein. The sample includes about 110,000 distinct CDR3 sequences, over 75% of them seen just once. CDR1 MDHEN and CDR2 SYDVKM come from the germline V gene. Losses at the gene ends were 10 bases for V and 6 bases for J; bases not matched to a gene: 14. CDR3 length: 15 amino acids. As for this clonotype: The CDR3 end shows no conserved phenylalanine or tryptophan, and so a read error is likely.

No cell sorting was done before RNA was extracted from the tissue. Between August and November 2014, newly diagnosed, chemotherapy-naive lung cancer patients underwent thoracic surgery in China. The gene calls are TRBV28 and TRBJ2-7, with TRBD2 matching over 11 bases. This clonotype originated in a man aged 65-85 years with non-small cell lung cancer. Sequenced sample: lung tumor tissue. The CDR3 is CANSEIAGGTLEQYL. DNA for the CDR3: TGTGCCAACAGCGAGATAGCGGGGGGGACCCTCGAGCAGTACTTA.